This T cell receptor (beta chain) is drawn from a study of beta chain features in type 1 diabetes (dated by TCRdb to about 2018). With respect to the entire study: Patients and healthy donors did not differ in mean age, gender distribution, total cell number or subset yield. The study compared the TCRB repertoires of sorted circulating CD4+ T cell subsets in recently diagnosed type 1 diabetes patients with those in matched healthy donors. A total of 90 million to 130 million sorted cells were examined across all samples, and a strong correlation was observed between cell number per subset and RNA yield. Regulatory and stem cell-like memory subsets were obtained from only 8 patients and about eight healthy donors, while naive and central memory subsets were obtained from all 28 donors.

What the study reported, not specific to this receptor: Because cDNA was sequenced instead of genomic DNA, activated cells with high expression could be over-represented, although the groups did not differ in activation or CD3 levels. In all four CD4+ subsets, TCRB CDR3 length was moderately but significantly shorter in type 1 diabetes patients. Shorter templates might have been favored by PCR, but patient and control samples were amplified and corrected together, so both groups would have been affected equally by any skew. Because small numbers of individuals were included in the HLA sub-analyses, any influence of HLA type on TCRB rearrangement was left unresolved. Fewer insertions and more nucleotide deletions at VDJ recombination sites were observed in patients with type 1 diabetes, implying thymic rearrangement abnormalities. Naive, central memory and regulatory TCRB repertoires appeared to be more alike among patients than among healthy donors.

Of note for this clone: No antigen is known for it. No clone much larger than this one lies a single base away; base qualities are absent.

Each donor gave one peripheral blood draw, averaging approximately 110 mL, which was collected into heparinised tubes. Naive, central memory, regulatory and stem cell-like memory CD4+ T cells were sorted on a BD FACSAria II using a panel including CD45RO, CCR7, CD25, CD127, CD95 and CD27. Every sorted population had a purity above 98%. PBMCs were isolated right away by Lymphoprep density gradient centrifugation and were stained directly, without culture. So that batch effects would be minimized, each experiment stained and sorted samples in pairs, pairing one healthy donor with one patient. The entire isolated RNA was reverse transcribed using the High Capacity cDNA Reverse Transcription Kit, and thus expressed TCRB transcripts were sequenced. Deep immunoSEQ sequencing was applied to naive, central memory and regulatory T cell samples, giving an average of around 3.8 million total reads per sample. Sorted cells were lysed in RLT buffer and RNA was extracted with DNase-treated RNeasy Micro or Mini kits, depending on cell number. To prevent cross-contamination, each cell subset was processed individually, whereas patient and healthy donor samples were processed jointly. The immunoSEQ multiplex PCR was used to amplify TCRB sequences from cDNA, yielding 87-bp fragments that span the CDR3 region. Sequencing of the amplicons was performed on the Illumina HiSeq platform. As for the authors' bioinformatics: Synthetic template baselines were used to correct PCR bias computationally, reads within Hamming distance 2 were collapsed, and singletons that could not be merged were discarded. By aligning reads against IMGT, V, D and J genes, CDR3 length, and insertions or deletions at six rearrangement sites were assigned. Within each subset, clonotype counts were normalized to sorted cell number, and only after that were true diversity and Gini coefficients computed with the tcR R package. Repertoire sharing was quantified using the overlap coefficient calculated on TCRB nucleotide sequences. TCRdb stores this immuneACCESS table with in-frame sequences only. Part of the clones is absent; in the studies checked, under half of the shortfall reflects unresolved V genes, and no reason is known for the rest. V, J and clone size are those of that table, while D and trimming were read from the DNA. In all, the sample holds roughly 140,000 clones, and approximately 10% of those were seen once. In total, the top ten clones hold 0.4% to 0.55% of the sample.

Via the germline V gene, CDR1 is KGHSH and CDR2 LQKENI. Germline trimming: 6 bases from V, 5 bases from J; junction bases outside gene matches: 6. Including cysteine and phenylalanine, the CDR3 has 14 amino acids. Only CDR3 DNA remains: 42 bases, in frame from the first base. The sequenced sample consisted of central memory CD4+ T cells from blood. Here the chain combines TRBV18 and TRBJ2-5; 10 bases in the middle match TRBD2. The clonotype originates from a man aged 25-45 years with type 1 diabetes. Read as DNA, the sequence is TGTGCCAGCTCCGGAACTAGCGGGGTCGAGACCCAGTACTTC. This sequence encodes CASSGTSGVETQYF. Extended through the reference TRBV18 and TRBJ2-5 proteins, this CDR3 yields the full variable domain: NAGVMQNPRHLVRRRGQEARLRCSPMKGHSHVYWYRQLPEEGLKFMVYLQKENIIDESGMPKERFSAEFPKEGPSILRIQQVVRGDSAAYFCASSGTSGVETQYFGPGTRLLVL.